A selection of T cell receptor beta chains follows, all from one sample in a study of long-term antiretroviral therapy in people with HIV. The data were produced by immunoSEQ multiplex PCR, yet TCRdb's version contains in-frame clones alone and is incomplete. The profile covers 28,000 or so clones, with over 75% appearing a single time and approximately 3.6% taken by the ten largest. The input for sequencing was unsorted PBMCs, taken 0.8 years before starting antiretroviral therapy. Receptor source: a man between 18 and 35 years old with HIV. The conserved cysteine and the conserved F or W are not part of the CDR3 here.

J,V,length,CDR3
TRBJ1-4,TRBV7-9,14,ASSLAGDSEDEKLF
TRBJ2-5,TRBV2,13,ASTGDTGGGETQY
TRBJ1-5,TRBV2,11,ASREEVGQPQH
TRBJ1-1,TRBV7-9,12,ASSFDYGESEAF
TRBJ2-3,TRBV7-7,14,ASSRSGGAFSDTQY
TRBJ1-1,TRBV27,12,ASSFVGRATEAF
TRBJ2-1,TRBV2,12,ATGRLASYNEQF
TRBJ1-2,TRBV2,12,ASSDWTSNYGYT
TRBJ2-3,TRBV4-3,17,ASSQRADSKRAVAGTQY
TRBJ2-1,TRBV12-5,14,ASGRNPSGRANEQF
TRBJ2-3,TRBV5-1,12,ASSLNGGLRTQY
TRBJ1-4,TRBV19,9,ASWGGKKLF
TRBJ1-6,TRBV27,16,ASRSRRGGSSYNSPLH
TRBJ2-7,TRBV19,10,ASSIGGSEQY
TRBJ2-1,TRBV9,13,ASSVGTSGNNEQF
TRBJ2-1,TRBV4-3,15,ASSQDIGLAGSNEQF
TRBJ2-1,TRBV11-2,14,ASSNLLAGGPREQF
TRBJ1-5,TRBV15,14,ATSRPHQGSNQPQH
TRBJ2-7,TRBV6-5,8,ASNQGEQY
TRBJ2-7,TRBV18,15,ASSPYRTGTGGYEQY
TRBJ1-2,TRBV29-1,12,SVETQGRGLGDT
TRBJ2-3,TRBV7-9,12,ASSLISGADTQY
TRBJ2-5,TRBV5-6,14,ASSLIAGAFQETQY
TRBJ2-3,TRBV28,13,ASGRGGGYTDTQY
TRBJ2-7,TRBV4-1,13,ASSQSLAGRYEQY
TRBJ1-1,TRBV19,13,ASSIVPGLNTEAF
TRBJ2-2,TRBV7-9,16,ASSDNKLGGSNTGELF